Presented here are 29 T cell receptor beta chains from one specimen sequenced in a study of CD8+CD57+ T cells in acquired aplastic anemia. Genomic DNA provided the template from which TCR beta VDJ and CDR3 profiles were obtained. Using its own MiXCR run on the reads, TCRdb lists one record per CDR3 protein. The sample yields about 180,000 distinct CDR3 sequences, nearly 65% seen once. An expansion of CD8+CD57+ cells by flow cytometry had been shown in patients chosen for sequencing. Sequences were obtained from sorted CD4+, CD8+, or CD8+CD57+ T cells (not recorded which) from PBMCs. These receptors were taken from a human donor with aplastic anemia.

CDR3 coding DNA: TGCAGTGCTAGAGATCCCCAGCGGGGGGACTACAATGAGCAGTTCTTC. Protein product: CSARDPQRGDYNEQFF. The chain links TRBV20-1 to TRBJ2-1, with 9 positions matching TRBD2. Germline values: CDR1 DFQATT, CDR2 SNEGSKA (reference sequence). The CDR3 has 16 amino acids. V lost 0 bases and J lost 3; bases outside the gene matches: 6.

The chain couples TRBV20-1 to TRBJ2-7, with TRBD2 as a possible D gene (6 bases). V was clipped by 2 bases and J by 0 bases, with 14 bases between them. The CDR3 sequence is 15 residues long. In germline, CDR1 is DFQATT, CDR2 SNEGSKA (reference sequence). Here the CDR3 reads CSARLAYLGSYEQYF. CDR3 sequence (DNA): TGCAGTGCTAGACTAGCGTATCTCGGCTCCTACGAGCAGTACTTC.

The V gene is TRBV2, the J gene TRBJ1-5; a possible D gene is TRBD1 (5 bases). This CDR3 has 11 residues. Germline V gene data show CDR1 as SNHLY and CDR2 as FYNNEI. Between the trimmed V and J ends, which lost 5 bases and 12 bases, there was a span of 11 bases. CDR3 bases: TGTGCCAGCAGTTTACTGGGGGACCAGCATTTT. This sequence encodes CASSLLGDQHF.

This chain joins TRBV7-9 and TRBJ1-2; D call uncertain. Germline V CDR1 and CDR2: SEHNR, FQNEAQ (reference sequence). V shed 1 base and J shed 4 bases, with 19 bases lying between them. The CDR3 spans 17 residues. The CDR3 DNA is TGTGCCAGCAGCTTAGGAGCCGGGCTGGGCTCTACCTATGGCTACACCTTC. Translated: CASSLGAGLGSTYGYTF.

This clonotype has a handful of counts. This sequence joins TRBV2 and TRBJ2-7; tentative D call: TRBD2 (7 bases). Trimming removed 5 bases from V and 9 bases from J, with 26 bases in between. Germline V gene data show CDR1 as SNHLY and CDR2 as FYNNEI. This CDR3 is built from 16 residues. CDR3 in DNA: TGTGCCAGCAGTTTATTCCCAGCGAGGGGGGGGCGGGGGCAGTACTTC. Translating gives CASSLFPARGGRGQYF.

This clonotype has only a few counts. This CDR3 is CASSLRDRADEQYF. CDR3 sequence (DNA): TGTGCCAGCAGCCTCCGGGACAGGGCCGACGAGCAGTACTTC. The genes are TRBV7-9 and TRBJ2-7; 9 nucleotides align to TRBD1. Looked up from germline, CDR1 is SEHNR and CDR2 is FQNEAQ (reference sequence). There are 14 residues in the CDR3. J was trimmed by 5 bases and V by 5 bases; bases with no gene match: 7.

The rearrangement joins TRBV20-1 to TRBJ2-7, with D maybe TRBD1 (6 bases). Trimming removed 5 bases from V and 0 bases from J, with 8 bases in between. This CDR3 region has 12 residues. CDR1 is DFQATT and CDR2 is SNEGSKA in the germline V gene (reference sequence). For the CDR3, the DNA is TGCAGTGCTGCGGACAGCTCCTACGAGCAGTACTTC. It translates to CSAADSSYEQYF.

The chain recombines TRBV5-6 with TRBJ2-3, with D maybe TRBD2 (6 bases). In germline, CDR1 is SGHDT, CDR2 YYEEEE. Trimming cost V 2 bases and J 7 bases, with 11 bases left between them. The CDR3 spans 13 residues. The CDR3 DNA follows: TGTGCCAGCAGCTTCGGGGGTATGAATACGCAGTATTTT. It is translated as CASSFGGMNTQYF.

The chain recombines TRBV5-1 with TRBJ1-2, with unresolved D. This CDR3 is built from 12 residues. V shed 3 bases and J shed 5 bases, with 8 bases lying between them. In germline, CDR1 is SGHRS, CDR2 YFSETQ. CDR3 sequence (DNA): TGCGCCAGCAGCTCGCCCGGTTATGGCTACACCTTC. Protein: CASSSPGYGYTF.

V and J are TRBV5-6 and TRBJ2-7; D unresolved. The V and J ends lost 3 bases and 5 bases respectively, with 9 bases between them. The CDR3 is made up of 12 amino acids. Germline V gene data show CDR1 as SGHDT and CDR2 as YYEEEE. CDR3: CASSWARHEQYF. The CDR3 DNA reads TGTGCCAGCAGCTGGGCGAGGCACGAGCAGTACTTC.

This chain links TRBV9 with TRBJ2-1; D not certain. The germline gives CDR1 SGDLS, CDR2 YYNGEE. V dropped 0 bases and J dropped 0 bases, with 13 bases sitting between them. CDR3 size: 17 residues. This CDR3 reads CASSVEATKTSYNEQFF. CDR3 bases: TGTGCCAGCAGCGTAGAGGCTACCAAGACCTCCTACAATGAGCAGTTCTTC.

This sequence joins TRBV15 and TRBJ2-5; D unclear. V lost 0 bases, J lost 1 base, and 12 bases lay in between. Germline CDR1 and CDR2: LNHNV and YYDKDF (reference sequence). The CDR3 length is 16 residues. Here the CDR3 reads CATSRDLGHTQETQYF. The CDR3 DNA follows: TGTGCCACCAGCAGAGATTTAGGTCATACCCAAGAGACCCAGTACTTC.

CDR3 amino acids: CASSLSTGNYEQYF. The CDR3 nucleotides are TGTGCCAGCAGCTTGTCGACAGGGAACTACGAGCAGTACTTC. This sequence joins TRBV5-4 and TRBJ2-7; 7 nucleotides line up with TRBD1. CDR3 length: 14 residues. Germline values: CDR1 SGHNT, CDR2 YYREEE (reference sequence). The V gene end was trimmed by 1 base and the J gene end by 3 bases; junction bases not matched to a gene: 4. Full variable domain (missing parts from reference TRBV5-4 and TRBJ2-7): ETGVTQSPTHLIKTRGQQVTLRCSSQSGHNTVSWYQQALGQGPQFIFQYYREEENGRGNFPPRFSGLQFPNYSSELNVNALELDDSALYLCASSLSTGNYEQYFGPGTRLTVT.

This clonotype has just one count. The chain joins TRBV19 to TRBJ2-7, with D hard to call. V lost 1 base and J 7 bases, leaving 8 bases between the germline ends. The CDR3 covers 12 residues. Germline CDR1 reads LNHDA; CDR2 reads SQIVND (reference sequence). CDR3 in amino acids: CASSIGRREQYF. The DNA for the CDR3 is TGTGCCAGTAGTATAGGACGGAGAGAGCAGTACTTC.

The chain joins TRBV2 to TRBJ2-1, with TRBD1 identical over 7 bases. The CDR3 is 14 residues long. Germline CDR1 SNHLY, CDR2 FYNNEI. V shed 6 bases, J shed 7 bases, and the junction held 9 bases outside the gene matches. This CDR3 is CASSRWDSQNEQFF. In nucleotides, the CDR3 is TGTGCCAGCAGCCGCTGGGACAGTCAAAATGAGCAGTTCTTC.

This clonotype has a count of ten or more. The chain carries TRBV2 and TRBJ2-5, with 7 bases lining up with TRBD2. There are 16 residues in the CDR3. The ends lost 4 bases at V and 4 bases at J; junction bases unmatched: 12. CDR1 and CDR2 (germline): SNHLY, FYNNEI. CDR3 nucleotide sequence: TGTGCCAGCAGTGGTTCGAAGCGGGACCTCAGAGAGACCCAGTACTTC. Its translation: CASSGSKRDLRETQYF.

J is TRBJ2-1 and V is TRBV20-1; D gene uncertain. V was trimmed by 4 bases and J by 0 bases, leaving 10 bases between them. The CDR3 has 14 amino acids. Per the germline V gene, CDR1 is DFQATT and CDR2 is SNEGSKA (reference sequence). CDR3 loop: CSAINPFSYNEQFF. In nucleotides, the CDR3 is TGCAGTGCTATCAATCCGTTCTCCTACAATGAGCAGTTCTTC.

The V gene is TRBV2, the J gene TRBJ2-3; D may be TRBD1 (6 bases). Deletions cut 4 bases from V and 1 base from J, with 15 bases between. This CDR3 spans 16 amino acids. Per the germline V gene, CDR1 is SNHLY and CDR2 is FYNNEI. The CDR3: CASSAGQGLGTDTQYF. The CDR3, as DNA: TGTGCCAGCAGTGCGGGGCAGGGGCTCGGCACAGATACGCAGTATTTT.

V gene TRBV2 combines with J gene TRBJ1-6, with a tentative D call TRBD1 (5 bases). V was pared by 6 bases and J by 5 bases, with 14 bases between. Germline V gives CDR1 SNHLY, CDR2 FYNNEI. The CDR3 covers 15 residues. This CDR3 is CASRPGLENNSPLHF. Here the CDR3 DNA reads TGTGCCAGCAGGCCAGGGCTTGAGAATAATTCACCCCTCCACTTT.

The rearrangement joins TRBV24-1 to TRBJ2-2, with D hard to call. Germline CDR1 is KGHDR and CDR2 is SFDVKD. This CDR3 has 12 residues. V was trimmed by 5 bases and J by 2 bases, leaving 2 bases between them. The CDR3 DNA reads TGTGCCACCAGTGCCAACACCGGGGAGCTGTTTTTT. This translates into CATSANTGELFF.

The V call is TRBV24-1, the J call TRBJ2-2, with 8 bases aligning to TRBD1. This CDR3 has 15 residues. Germline CDR1 and CDR2: KGHDR and SFDVKD. V was clipped by 6 bases and J by 5 bases; unmatched bases: 7. The CDR3 bases are TGTGCCACCAGTTCAGGGGGCGAAGAGACCGGGGAGCTGTTTTTT. It codes for CATSSGGEETGELFF.

At least ten counts were recorded for this clonotype. The junction does not match germline at one end; this may be a read error. This sequence joins TRBV27 and TRBJ1-1, with TRBD1 matching over 9 bases. CDR3 length: 14 residues. Germline V CDR1 and CDR2: MNHEY, SMNVEV (reference sequence). In DNA, the CDR3 is TGCGCCAGCAGCTTGACAGGGGGGAACACTGAAGCTTTCTTT. Its translation: CASSLTGGNTEAFF.

This sequence joins TRBV7-2 and TRBJ1-2, with D perhaps matching TRBD1 (6 bases). The CDR3 has 16 residues. Germline loops: CDR1 SGHTA, CDR2 FQGNSA. V lost 3 bases, J lost 2 bases, and 16 bases lay in between. The CDR3 region has the DNA TGTGCCAGCAGCTTCTCCCGAGGGGGGACCAACTATGGCTACACCTTC. Its translation is CASSFSRGGTNYGYTF.

The gene calls are TRBV11-2 and TRBJ2-7; 8 bases map to TRBD1. Trimming at V came to 4 bases and at J to 5 bases, leaving 7 bases not matched to a gene. Germline loops: CDR1 SGHAT, CDR2 FQNNGV. The CDR3 consists of 14 residues. CDR3 amino acids: CASSSRTGIDEQYF. As DNA, the CDR3 is TGTGCCAGCAGCTCCAGGACAGGGATCGACGAGCAGTACTTC.

Many counts were recorded for this clonotype. The chain recombines TRBV11-3 with TRBJ2-2, with 7 bases matching TRBD2. CDR1 is SGHNT, CDR2 YENEEA, per germline. The J segment lost 0 bases and the V segment lost 5 bases, leaving 6 bases of the junction unmatched. The CDR3 is 16 amino acids. CDR3: CASSPSGITNTGELFF. The CDR3 bases are TGTGCCAGCAGCCCTAGCGGTATCACGAACACCGGGGAGCTGTTTTTT.

V and J are TRBV2 and TRBJ2-3; D is unclear. V was trimmed by 7 bases and J by 4 bases, leaving 6 bases between them. This CDR3 is built from 11 residues. Germline V lookup: CDR1 SNHLY, CDR2 FYNNEI. The CDR3 nucleotides read TGTGCCAGCATCCAGGCAGATACGCAGTATTTT. It translates to CASIQADTQYF.

Comment on this clonotype: One end of the junction fails to match germline, which may point to a read error. The rearrangement joins TRBV10-3 to TRBJ1-3; D is uncertain. The CDR3 loop spans 16 amino acids. Looked up from germline, CDR1 is ENHRY and CDR2 is SYGVKD. Here the CDR3 reads CASSPLRPDSGNTIYF. For the CDR3, the DNA is TGTGCCAGCAGTCCCCTTCGCCCTGACTCTGGAAACACCATATATTTT.

This clonotype was seen a few times. A read error is possible here, since a much larger clone lies one base away. The rearrangement links TRBV29-1 to TRBJ2-3, with D possibly TRBD2 on 5 matching bases. From germline, CDR1 is SQVTM and CDR2 ANQGSEA. CDR3 length: 13 amino acids. Trimming stripped 4 bases from V and 2 bases from J, with 10 bases between. The CDR3 DNA sequence: TGCAGCGTTGCTCAAGCGGACACAGATACGCAGTATTTT. Translated: CSVAQADTDTQYF.

This clonotype has just a few counts. The chain has TRBV12-3 or TRBV12-4 and TRBJ1-1; a weak D match, TRBD1 (6 bases). Deletions cut 6 bases from V and 7 bases from J, with 12 bases between. The CDR3 length is 12 residues. This CDR3 reads CASRRDINEAFF. The CDR3 DNA reads as TGTGCCAGCAGGCGGGACATCAATGAAGCTTTCTTT.